This TCR delta chain derives from a study of Vδ1+ human thymocytes. Whole-study findings and limits: Unlike peripheral blood Vdelta1+ controls, thymic delta-chain sequences included about 20% Vdelta2 and few Vdelta3. Thymic TRG and TRD repertoires appeared highly polyclonal. Unexpected Vdelta2 sequences could cause misinterpretation of bulk repertoire data.

Thymocytes were sorted as CD3+ TCRVdelta1+ TCRVdelta2- after alphabeta T cell depletion. Germline lookup yields CDR1 TSWWSYY and CDR2 QGS. The J segment lost 1 base and the V segment lost 3 bases, leaving 12 bases of the junction unmatched. The CDR3 totals 19 residues. RNA was extracted from the cells and then reverse transcribed. CDR3 amplicons came from multiplex PCR with pooled V-gene forward and constant-region reverse primers. TCRdb re-called the multiplex PCR reads through CATT. The sample gives about 53,000 delta-chain clones, more than 12% of which show up once; about 0.35% is in the top ten. Worth noting for this clone: The antigen is not known.

Sequenced input: Vdelta1+ gamma-delta thymocytes from the thymus. Subset described: FACS-sorted CD3+ TCRalphabeta- TCRVdelta1+ TCRVdelta2- thymocytes. The chain combines TRDV1 with TRDJ1; 12 bases line up with TRDD3. The TCR comes from a girl under three years old who had congenital heart surgery. In DNA, the CDR3 is TGTGCTCTTGGGGAGCCTCTTCCCACTGGGGGATACCGCACCGATAAACTCATCTTT. It yields the protein CALGEPLPTGGYRTDKLIF.